What follows is one T cell receptor beta chain and its context. The sample comes from a study of identical twins' blood T cells. Looked up from germline, CDR1 is SGHRS and CDR2 is YFSETQ. V was trimmed by 3 bases and J by 2 bases, leaving 9 bases between them. The CDR3 spans 14 residues. TCRdb used MiXCR to reprocess the 5' RACE reads, holding one entry per CDR3 protein. The sample yields 300,000 to 450,000 distinct CDR3 sequences, over 25% seen once. The sequence derives from a woman between 18 and 55 years old in good health. V is TRBV5-1 and J is TRBJ1-3; no reliable D call. Source material: PBMCs. The CDR3: CASSSTRPGNTIYF. In nucleotides, the CDR3 is TGCGCCAGCAGCTCGACAAGACCTGGAAACACCATATATTTT.